These T cell receptor beta chains were read from a single sample in a study of T-cell memory formation after mild COVID-19. TCRdb itself ran the 5' RACE reads through MiXCR, one entry per CDR3 protein. Here the sample spans roughly 250,000 distinct CDR3 sequences, less than 20% being singletons. The sequencing input was PBMCs or a T cell subset sorted from them (not recorded which). The receptors originated from a man aged 18-30 years who had mild COVID-19 (a few samples of this study predate the infection). Cell type and time point are not known. The CDR3 runs from the conserved cysteine through the conserved F or W. D genes are given only for firm matches. Size is stated for part of the rows, as once, few or many counts, or as a class when the clone is expanded.

>-|few|TRBV18|TRBJ1-6
CASSRGNHYNSPLHF
TGTGCCAGCTCACGGGGGAACCACTATAATTCACCCCTCCACTTT
>TRBD2|few|TRBV7-2|TRBJ2-6
CASSPPGGGANVLTF
TGTGCCAGCAGCCCTCCGGGGGGTGGGGCCAACGTCCTGACTTTC
>-|few|TRBV24-1|TRBJ2-3
CATSDVSGTSTDTQYF
TGTGCCACCAGTGATGTATCCGGGACTAGCACAGATACGCAGTATTTT
>-|-|TRBV3-1|TRBJ1-4
CASSLAGRVGGKLFF
TGTGCCAGCAGCCTAGCGGGGCGCGTAGGGGGGAAACTGTTTTTT
>-|many|TRBV7-6|TRBJ2-2
CASSPFIGELFF
TGTGCCAGCAGCCCCTTTATCGGGGAGCTGTTTTTT
>TRBD2|few|TRBV12-3/TRBV12-4|TRBJ2-3
CASSLGSGGRGTQYF
TGTGCCAGCAGTTTGGGTAGCGGGGGGCGAGGTACGCAGTATTTT
>TRBD2|few|TRBV7-3|TRBJ2-5
CASSRDYAETQYF
TGTGCCAGCAGCCGGGACTACGCAGAGACCCAGTACTTC
>TRBD1|once|TRBV15|TRBJ1-2
CATSRDQVAQGASGYTF
TGTGCCACCAGCAGAGATCAGGTAGCACAGGGGGCCTCTGGCTACACCTTC
>TRBD1|many|TRBV10-3|TRBJ2-6
CALRQGSSSGANVLTF
TGTGCCCTACGACAGGGGTCGAGCTCTGGGGCCAACGTCCTGACTTTC
>TRBD1|-|TRBV12-3/TRBV12-4|TRBJ1-1
CASTQWGGQGGTYTEAFF
TGTGCCAGCACCCAATGGGGGGGGCAAGGGGGCACGTACACTGAAGCTTTCTTT
>-|few|TRBV15|TRBJ2-7
CATSRGAGSYEQYF
TGTGCCACCAGCAGAGGGGCTGGGTCCTACGAGCAGTACTTC
>TRBD1|-|TRBV7-6|TRBJ1-6
CASSQGANSPLHF
TGTGCCAGCAGCCAGGGGGCCAATTCACCCCTCCACTTT
>-|-|TRBV7-2|TRBJ2-5
CASSHPRGRGVQETQYF
TGTGCCAGCAGCCACCCGAGGGGGCGGGGGGTCCAAGAGACCCAGTACTTC
>TRBD2|-|TRBV20-1|TRBJ2-3
CSASSGGYGDTQYF
TGCAGTGCTTCTAGCGGGGGGTATGGAGATACGCAGTATTTT
>-|few|TRBV20-1|TRBJ2-5
CSARGGVQETQYF
TGCAGTGCTAGGGGTGGGGTACAAGAGACCCAGTACTTC
>-|many|TRBV5-1|TRBJ1-3
CASSPGTSSGNTIYF
TGCGCCAGCAGCCCCGGGACATCGTCTGGAAACACCATATATTTT
>TRBD2|-|TRBV20-1|TRBJ2-3
CSAQHSGGTQYF
TGCAGTGCGCAACATTCGGGGGGTACGCAGTATTTT
>TRBD2|few|TRBV7-8|TRBJ2-1
CASSSRGSTLDEQFF
TGTGCCAGCAGCTCGCGGGGGTCCACGCTGGATGAGCAGTTCTTC
>-|many|TRBV18|TRBJ1-6
CASSSASTNSPLHF
TGTGCCAGCTCGAGTGCGTCTACCAATTCACCCCTCCACTTT
>-|few|TRBV5-1|TRBJ1-1
CASSGGGGEQAFF
TGCGCCAGCAGCGGGGGAGGCGGGGAGCAAGCTTTCTTT
>TRBD1|-|TRBV6-5|TRBJ1-4
CASSPLDRGNEKLFF
TGTGCCAGCAGCCCATTGGACAGGGGAAATGAAAAACTGTTTTTT
>-|-|TRBV11-2|TRBJ1-6
CASSQINNSPLHF
TGTGCCAGCAGCCAAATAAATAATTCACCCCTCCACTTT
>-|-|TRBV2|TRBJ2-6
CASSLGQTGANVLTF
TGTGCCAGCTCCTTAGGACAGACTGGGGCCAACGTCCTGACTTTC
>TRBD2|many|TRBV24-1|TRBJ2-3
CATSARGGGTDTQYF
TGTGCCACCAGTGCGCGCGGGGGAGGAACAGATACGCAGTATTTT
>-|few|TRBV11-2|TRBJ2-3
CASSLDRPSWDTQYF
TGTGCCAGCAGCTTAGATCGGCCTAGCTGGGATACGCAGTATTTT
>-|-|TRBV20-1|TRBJ2-2
CSAHRDGTNTGELFF
TGCAGTGCTCATAGGGACGGAACCAACACCGGGGAGCTGTTTTTT
>-|few|TRBV7-2|TRBJ2-1
CASSLTTGTTEQFF
TGTGCCAGCAGCTTAACTACAGGGACAACTGAGCAGTTCTTC
>TRBD2|-|TRBV20-1|TRBJ2-3
CSARKTSADTQYF
TGCAGTGCTAGAAAGACTAGCGCAGATACGCAGTATTTT
>TRBD1|many|TRBV7-8|TRBJ2-5
CASSTGGETQYF
TGTGCCAGCAGCACAGGGGGGGAGACCCAGTACTTC